This passage covers 26 T cell receptor beta chains from one sample sequenced in a study of blood T cell repertoires in COVID-19. TCRdb's copy holds only in-frame clones and misses some; the assay was immunoSEQ multiplex PCR. The sample gives 180,000 or so clones, approximately 82% of which show up once; about 3.5% is in the top ten. The specimen sequenced was PBMCs or T cells enriched from blood (not recorded which). These receptors originate from a woman aged 50 to 65 in a cohort exposed to, infected with or recovered from COVID-19 (not recorded which).

This chain uses TRBV28 with TRBJ1-1, with 9 bases fitting TRBD1. Unmatched junction bases numbered 8, after V lost 4 bases and J lost 5 bases. CDR3 length: 15 amino acids. Germline CDR1 and CDR2: MDHEN and SYDVKM. CDR3 in DNA: TGTGCCAGCAGTTCACCGGGACAGGGTCGGACTGAAGCTTTCTTT. Its protein is CASSSPGQGRTEAFF.

This clone was recorded only once. V and J are TRBV9 and TRBJ2-2; D ambiguous. Trimming shortened V by 4 bases and J by 0 bases, and 4 bases separated the two germline ends. The length of the CDR3 is 13 residues. Germline CDR1 reads SGDLS; CDR2 reads YYNGEE. This CDR3 is CASSRANTGELFF. As DNA, the CDR3 is TGTGCCAGCAGCCGGGCGAACACCGGGGAGCTGTTTTTT.

The chain couples TRBV5-1 to TRBJ2-7, with a weak D call TRBD1 (5 bases). Germline CDR1 and CDR2: SGHRS and YFSETQ. This CDR3 has 14 amino acids. V was pared by 0 bases and J by 5 bases, with 12 bases between. The CDR3 DNA reads as TGCGCCAGCAGCTTGGCCGGGTCAGGGAACGAGCAGTACTTC. This encodes CASSLAGSGNEQYF.

V is TRBV19 and J is TRBJ1-5; 9 bases fit TRBD1. This CDR3 is 15 amino acids long. Unmatched junction bases numbered 11, after V lost 5 bases and J lost 9 bases. Per the germline V gene, CDR1 is LNHDA and CDR2 is SQIVND (reference sequence). The CDR3 nucleotides are TGTGCCAGTAGTTTTAACGGACAGGGGAACTCGCCCCAGCATTTT. Protein product: CASSFNGQGNSPQHF.

The chain has TRBV5-1 and TRBJ1-1, with D maybe TRBD1 (5 bases). Trimming shortened V by 1 base and J by 3 bases, and 13 bases separated the two germline ends. This CDR3 comprises 15 residues. Germline V gene sequence: CDR1 SGHRS, CDR2 YFSETQ. The CDR3 bases are TGCGCCAGCAGCTTGAACGGGGGAATGGACACTGAAGCTTTCTTT. It encodes CASSLNGGMDTEAFF.

A few counts support this clone. At the DNA level, this CDR3 is encoded by other sequences in the same sample as well. V usage is TRBV10-3 and J usage is TRBJ2-7; 13 positions agree with TRBD2. The length of the CDR3 is 14 residues. Germline values: CDR1 ENHRY, CDR2 SYGVKD. With 6 bases clipped from V and 4 bases from J, the junction kept 3 bases outside the gene matches. DNA for the CDR3: TGTGCCATCAGCGGGACTAGCGGGACGTACGAGCAGTACTTC. It translates to CAISGTSGTYEQYF.

The genes are TRBV3-1 (or the pseudogene TRBV3-2) and TRBJ1-2; D unclear. CDR3 size: 15 residues. V was trimmed by 1 base and J by 3 bases, leaving 12 bases between them. Germline V CDR1 and CDR2: LGHDT, YNNKEL (reference sequence). The CDR3 DNA follows: TGTGCCAGCAGCCAAGGAGTACAGACCGACTATGGCTACACCTTC. It specifies CASSQGVQTDYGYTF.

The J gene is TRBJ2-3, the V gene TRBV7-9; no clear D. From germline, CDR1 is SEHNR and CDR2 FQNEAQ (reference sequence). The CDR3 runs 12 residues. V was cut by 5 bases and J by 7 bases, with 10 bases left in between. CDR3 region: CASSTYVNTQYF. CDR3 DNA sequence: TGTGCCAGCAGCACTTACGTAAATACGCAGTATTTT.

The chain combines TRBV20-1 with TRBJ2-3, with 8 bases fitting TRBD2. The CDR3 sequence is 14 residues long. CDR1 is DFQATT, CDR2 SNEGSKA, per germline (reference sequence). V was clipped by 3 bases and J by 11 bases; unmatched bases: 13. CDR3 region: CSASRPAGVLRQYF. DNA for the CDR3: TGCAGTGCTAGTCGGCCAGCGGGGGTATTGAGGCAGTATTTT.

The chain couples TRBV27 to TRBJ1-3; 12 nucleotides match TRBD1. The junction had 7 bases not matched to a gene; V was cut back by 6 bases and J by 4 bases. The germline CDR1 and CDR2 sequences are MNHEY and SMNVEV (reference sequence). The CDR3 extends over 16 amino acids. The CDR3 DNA reads as TGTGCCAGCAGCGCAGGGACAGGGGGCCCAGGAAACACCATATATTTT. This encodes CASSAGTGGPGNTIYF.

This clone was observed a few times. The chain joins TRBV11-3 to TRBJ2-1; 14 bases are a match to TRBD2. This CDR3 spans 15 amino acids. CDR1 is SGHNT, CDR2 YENEEA, per germline. Losses at the gene ends were 6 bases for V and 8 bases for J; bases not matched to a gene: 6. CDR3 residues: CASRSGTSGSDEQFF. The CDR3 bases are TGTGCCAGCAGGTCTGGGACTAGCGGGAGTGATGAGCAGTTCTTC. The full variable domain, with the rest looked up from reference TRBV11-3 and TRBJ2-1, is EAGVVQSPRYKIIEKKQPVAFWCNPISGHNTLYWYLQNLGQGPELLIRYENEEAVDDSQLPKDRFSAERLKGVDSTLKIQPAELGDSAVYLCASRSGTSGSDEQFFGPGTRLTVL.

The chain joins TRBV6-5 to TRBJ1-4; 7 bases map to TRBD1. In germline, CDR1 is MNHEY, CDR2 SVGAGI. CDR3 size: 13 residues. The junction had 1 base not matched to a gene; V was cut back by 4 bases and J by 5 bases. The CDR3 DNA is TGTGCCAGCAGTTCGGGACAGAATGAAAAACTGTTTTTT. It translates to CASSSGQNEKLFF.

This chain joins TRBV7-2 and TRBJ1-1; possible D gene TRBD1, 5 bases. The germline gives CDR1 SGHTA, CDR2 FQGNSA. With 5 bases removed from V and 2 bases from J, the gap between germline ends came to 15 bases. The CDR3 runs 15 residues. The CDR3 reads CASSPSAGDNTEAFF. The CDR3 region has the DNA TGTGCCAGCAGCCCATCAGCGGGGGACAACACTGAAGCTTTCTTT.

The chain carries TRBV27 and TRBJ1-6, with 7 bases aligning to TRBD1. The germline gives CDR1 MNHEY, CDR2 SMNVEV (reference sequence). The CDR3 loop spans 16 amino acids. Trimming at V came to 1 base and at J to 6 bases, leaving 6 bases not matched to a gene. This CDR3 is CASSLLLNRGNSPLHF. CDR3 DNA sequence: TGTGCCAGCAGTTTATTGCTAAACAGGGGTAATTCACCCCTCCACTTT.

V usage is TRBV5-1 and J usage is TRBJ2-3; unclear D gene. Trimming removed 2 bases from V and 6 bases from J, with 4 bases in between. The CDR3 has 11 residues. Germline assignment: CDR1 SGHRS and CDR2 YFSETQ. In nucleotides, the CDR3 is TGCGCCAGCAGCTTCGGTGATACGCAGTATTTT. This codes for CASSFGDTQYF. Filled out from reference TRBV5-1 and TRBJ2-3, the complete variable domain reads KAGVTQTPRYLIKTRGQQVTLSCSPISGHRSVSWYQQTPGQGLQFLFEYFSETQRNKGNFPGRFSGRQFSNSRSEMNVSTLELGDSALYLCASSFGDTQYFGPGTRLTVL.

This clone appeared a few times. The chain has TRBV27 and TRBJ2-2; 10 positions agree with TRBD2. The V and J ends lost 8 bases and 7 bases, in that order; junction bases with no gene match: 10. Germline CDR1 reads MNHEY; CDR2 reads SMNVEV (reference sequence). The CDR3 runs 15 residues. CDR3 coding DNA: TGTGCCAGCGGGGGGAGCGGGAGGGCCCACGGGGAGCTGTTTTTT. Translated: CASGGSGRAHGELFF.

The chain carries TRBV23-1 and TRBJ2-2, with D possibly being TRBD1 (6 bases). TRBV23-1 is placed among ORFs of uncertain function. The length of the CDR3 is 17 residues. V lost 3 bases to trimming and J lost 7 bases, with 21 bases between them. DNA for the CDR3: TGCGCCAGCAGTCACACCTCTACAGGGTATTGGGACGGGGAGCTGTTTTTT. Residues: CASSHTSTGYWDGELFF.

V gene TRBV12-5 combines with J gene TRBJ2-1; 12 bases align to TRBD2. The junction had 4 bases not matched to a gene; V was cut back by 3 bases and J by 4 bases. Germline-derived CDR1 and CDR2 are LGHNT and FRNRAP. The CDR3 covers 16 residues. The CDR3 nucleotides read TGTGCTAGTGGTTTTACCCTAGCGGGAGGGTACAATGAGCAGTTCTTC. Protein sequence: CASGFTLAGGYNEQFF.

This clone was recorded once. The chain combines TRBV7-9 with TRBJ2-5; a weak D match, TRBD1 (5 bases). Germline V gene sequence: CDR1 SEHNR, CDR2 FQNEAQ (reference sequence). The CDR3 length is 14 residues. V lost 3 bases, J lost 5 bases, and 13 bases lay in between. CDR3: CASSLIWGAETQYF. The CDR3 nucleotides read TGTGCCAGCAGCTTGATCTGGGGCGCCGAGACCCAGTACTTC.

The CDR3 nucleotides read TGTGCCAGCAGCTTAGACCAGGGGAATCAGCCCCAGCATTTT. Its translation: CASSLDQGNQPQHF. V and J are TRBV7-2 and TRBJ1-5; D is perhaps TRBD1 (6 bases). Germline V CDR1 and CDR2: SGHTA, FQGNSA. Trimming left V 1 base short and J 4 bases short, with 8 bases between. CDR3 size: 14 residues. The variable domain in full, completed from reference TRBV7-2 and TRBJ1-5, reads GAGVSQSPSNKVTEKGKDVELRCDPISGHTALYWYRQSLGQGLEFLIYFQGNSAPDKSGLPSDRFSAERTGGSVSTLTIQRTQQEDSAVYLCASSLDQGNQPQHFGDGTRLSIL.

V is TRBV19 and J is TRBJ2-2; D is unresolved. V lost 0 bases and J lost 7, with 12 bases in between. The CDR3 is 15 residues long. Germline V lookup: CDR1 LNHDA, CDR2 SQIVND (reference sequence). DNA for the CDR3: TGTGCCAGTAGTATAGACAGGCTAAAGAGCGGGGAGCTGTTTTTT. Translated: CASSIDRLKSGELFF.

The CDR3: CASSLYTSGNTEAFF. The CDR3 DNA is TGTGCCAGCAGCCTTTATACATCAGGGAACACTGAAGCTTTCTTT. The V gene is TRBV7-2, the J gene TRBJ1-1; D uncertain. Germline CDR1 SGHTA, CDR2 FQGNSA. The CDR3 is 15 amino acids. Trimming removed 5 bases from V and 1 base from J, with 14 bases in between. Together with reference TRBV7-2 and TRBJ1-1, the CDR3 gives the full variable domain: GAGVSQSPSNKVTEKGKDVELRCDPISGHTALYWYRQSLGQGLEFLIYFQGNSAPDKSGLPSDRFSAERTGGSVSTLTIQRTQQEDSAVYLCASSLYTSGNTEAFFGQGTRLTVV.

The CDR3, as DNA: TGTGCCAGCAGCCGACTAGCGGCTCCGAACACAGATACGCAGTATTTT. Protein product: CASSRLAAPNTDTQYF. The chain joins TRBV7-6 to TRBJ2-3; 9 positions match TRBD2. This CDR3 spans 16 amino acids. The germline gives CDR1 SGHVS, CDR2 FNYEAQ. The V segment lost 5 bases and the J segment 2 bases; nucleotides outside the gene matches: 8.

This sequence joins TRBV2 and TRBJ2-1; TRBD2 aligns across 10 bases. With V trimmed by 5 bases and J by 4 bases, 5 bases remained unmatched. The CDR3 consists of 15 residues. Germline loops: CDR1 SNHLY, CDR2 FYNNEI. Here the CDR3 DNA reads TGTGCCAGCAGTCAAAGCGGGGGGGCGTACAATGAGCAGTTCTTC. It yields the protein CASSQSGGAYNEQFF. The entire variable domain, with the rest obtained from reference TRBV2 and TRBJ2-1, is as follows: EPEVTQTPSHQVTQMGQEVILRCVPISNHLYFYWYRQILGQKVEFLVSFYNNEISEKSEIFDDQFSVERPDGSNFTLKIRSTKLEDSAMYFCASSQSGGAYNEQFFGPGTRLTVL.

The J gene is TRBJ2-7, the V gene TRBV12-2; the table's D call TRBD2 went unverified against the DNA. TRBV12-2 is a documented pseudogene. This CDR3 contains 15 residues. The CDR3 sequence is CASRGRGSLGDEQYF. CDR3 nucleotides: TGTGCAAGTCGCGGTCGGGGGTCCCTTGGTGACGAGCAGTACTTC.

This rearrangement joins TRBV28 to TRBJ2-4, with 11 nucleotides matching TRBD2. Per the germline V gene, CDR1 is MDHEN and CDR2 is SYDVKM. V lost 3 bases to trimming and J lost 2 bases; unmatched junction nucleotides: 3. CDR3 length: 16 amino acids. The DNA of the CDR3 is TGTGCCAGCAGTTTCCCTAGCGGGGGGTCCAAAAACATTCAGTACTTC. Translating it yields CASSFPSGGSKNIQYF.